The 6 T cell receptor beta chains below all came from one sample that was sequenced in a study of blood T cell repertoires in COVID-19. Only in-frame clones appear in the TCRdb table, and some are missing; sequencing was by immunoSEQ multiplex PCR. The sample contains approximately 500,000 clones, around 89% of which appear only once. Sequencing used PBMCs or T cells enriched from blood (not recorded which). The receptors were sampled from a woman aged 40 to 49 who had recovered from COVID-19.

This clone was recorded only once. The genes are TRBV3-1 (or the pseudogene TRBV3-2) and TRBJ2-2, with D possibly matching TRBD2 (6 bases). This CDR3 has 17 amino acids. The V end lost 0 bases, the J end lost 0 bases, and 11 bases lay between the germline ends. Per germline, CDR1 LGHDT and CDR2 YNNKEL (reference sequence). The DNA for the CDR3 is TGTGCCAGCAGCCAAGAAACCGGCGGGACGAACACCGGGGAGCTGTTTTTT. As protein: CASSQETGGTNTGELFF.

V usage is TRBV12-5 and J usage is TRBJ2-1; 7 bases line up with TRBD2. Germline V gene lookup returns CDR1 LGHNT and CDR2 FRNRAP. This CDR3 comprises 16 residues. With 1 base clipped from V and 2 bases from J, the junction kept 5 bases outside the gene matches. In DNA, the CDR3 is TGTGCTAGTGGTTTGGGAATAGCGGGCCCCTACAATGAGCAGTTCTTC. Amino acid sequence: CASGLGIAGPYNEQFF.

The rearrangement joins TRBV7-2 to TRBJ2-7; perhaps TRBD1 as D (5 bases). The germline V gene encodes CDR1 SGHTA and CDR2 FQGNSA. The CDR3 loop spans 15 amino acids. V lost 0 bases and J 3 bases, leaving 12 bases between the germline ends. The CDR3 sequence: CASSLAPKTGYEQYF. In DNA form, the CDR3 reads TGTGCCAGCAGCTTAGCCCCGAAAACAGGCTACGAGCAGTACTTC.

The chain carries TRBV5-8 and TRBJ1-2; D unclear. Germline CDR1 reads SGHTS; CDR2 reads YDEGEE. The CDR3 is 14 amino acids. Trimming cost V 5 bases and J 5 bases, with 16 bases left between them. As DNA, the CDR3 is TGTGCCAGCAGTGCGGCCGCTACTCTGTATGGCTACACCTTC. Protein: CASSAAATLYGYTF.

Remarks on this clone: Additional DNA sequences in this sample encode the identical CDR3. The chain carries TRBV27 and TRBJ1-1; possibly TRBD1 for D (6 bases). Germline CDR1 is MNHEY and CDR2 is SMNVEV (reference sequence). This CDR3 has 14 residues. With 2 bases removed from V and 5 bases from J, the gap between germline ends came to 12 bases. The CDR3 DNA reads TGTGCCAGCAGTTTAACAGGGAGGGGTACTGAAGCTTTCTTT. It specifies CASSLTGRGTEAFF.

DNA of the CDR3: TGTGCCAGCAGCTTGCGGGAGGACTATGGCTACACCTTC. It codes for CASSLREDYGYTF. The chain links TRBV5-5 to TRBJ1-2; D not certain. This CDR3 spans 13 amino acids. Germline V gene data show CDR1 as SGHKS and CDR2 as YYEKEE (reference sequence). The V end lost 1 base, the J end lost 3 bases, and 7 bases lay between the germline ends. Drawing the rest from reference TRBV5-5 and TRBJ1-2, the complete variable domain is DAGVTQSPTHLIKTRGQQVTLRCSPISGHKSVSWYQQVLGQGPQFIFQYYEKEERGRGNFPDRFSARQFPNYSSELNVNALLLGDSALYLCASSLREDYGYTFGSGTRLTVV.